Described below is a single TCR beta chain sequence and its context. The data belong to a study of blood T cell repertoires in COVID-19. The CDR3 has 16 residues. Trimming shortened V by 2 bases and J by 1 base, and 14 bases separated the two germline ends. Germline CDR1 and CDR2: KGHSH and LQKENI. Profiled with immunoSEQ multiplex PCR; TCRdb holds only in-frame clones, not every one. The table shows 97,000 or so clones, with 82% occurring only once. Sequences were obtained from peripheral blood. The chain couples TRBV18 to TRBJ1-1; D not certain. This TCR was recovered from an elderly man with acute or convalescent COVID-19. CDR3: CASSPSNGLRNTEAFF. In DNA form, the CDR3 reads TGTGCCAGCTCACCAAGTAATGGACTTAGGAACACTGAAGCTTTCTTT. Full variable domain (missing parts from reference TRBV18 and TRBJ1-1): NAGVMQNPRHLVRRRGQEARLRCSPMKGHSHVYWYRQLPEEGLKFMVYLQKENIIDESGMPKERFSAEFPKEGPSILRIQQVVRGDSAAYFCASSPSNGLRNTEAFFGQGTRLTVV.